This T cell receptor (beta chain) was recorded in a study of blood T cell repertoires in COVID-19. In the study overall: Material from acute and convalescent COVID-19 was sourced from the United States, Italy and Spain. In each case, the material was cDNA or gDNA derived from T cells, B-cell-depleted T cells, or PBMCs.

Original handling: Reference gene primer amplification gave estimated nucleated cell counts. Sequencing used immunoSEQ multiplex PCR; TCRdb keeps in-frame clones, though not all of them. V, J and clone size reflect that table, while D and trimming were determined from the DNA. The sample contains about 340,000 clones, under 95% of which appear only once. Trimming at V came to 11 bases and at J to 2 bases, leaving 12 bases not matched to a gene. This CDR3 spans 15 amino acids. Germline V gene sequence: CDR1 ENHRY, CDR2 SYGVKD. Sequenced: peripheral blood. The TCR originated in a woman between 18 and 29 years old who had recovered from COVID-19. The V gene is TRBV10-3, the J gene TRBJ2-1, with TRBD1 identical over 7 bases. The CDR3 bases are TGTGCCTCGAACCCTGGGGACAGCACCTACAATGAGCAGTTCTTC. As protein: CASNPGDSTYNEQFF.